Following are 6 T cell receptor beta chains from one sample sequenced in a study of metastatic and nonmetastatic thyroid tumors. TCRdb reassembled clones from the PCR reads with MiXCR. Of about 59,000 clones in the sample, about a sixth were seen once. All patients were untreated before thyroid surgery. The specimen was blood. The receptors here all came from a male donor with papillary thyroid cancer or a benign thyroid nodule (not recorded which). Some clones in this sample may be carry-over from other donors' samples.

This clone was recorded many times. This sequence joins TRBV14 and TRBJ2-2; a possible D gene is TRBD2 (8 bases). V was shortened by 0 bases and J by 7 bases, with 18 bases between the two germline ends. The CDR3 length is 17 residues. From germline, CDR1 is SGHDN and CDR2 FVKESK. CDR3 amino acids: CASSQDLGRGRIGELFF. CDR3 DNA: TGTGCCAGCAGCCAAGATCTCGGGAGGGGGCGCATCGGGGAGCTGTTTTTT.

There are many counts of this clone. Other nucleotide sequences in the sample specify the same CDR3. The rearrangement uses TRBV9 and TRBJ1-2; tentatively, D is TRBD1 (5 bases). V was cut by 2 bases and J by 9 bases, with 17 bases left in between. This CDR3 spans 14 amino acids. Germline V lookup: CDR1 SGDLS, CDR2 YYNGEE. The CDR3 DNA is TGTGCCAGCAGCGTGGGGGGTGGAACAGATAGCTACACCTTC. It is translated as CASSVGGGTDSYTF.

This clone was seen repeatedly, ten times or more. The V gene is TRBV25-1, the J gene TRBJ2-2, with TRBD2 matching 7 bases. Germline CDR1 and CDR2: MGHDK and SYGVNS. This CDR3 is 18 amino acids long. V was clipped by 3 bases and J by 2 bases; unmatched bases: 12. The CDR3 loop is CASSEWGGSTQNTGELFF. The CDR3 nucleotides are TGTGCCAGCAGTGAGTGGGGGGGGTCAACGCAAAACACCGGGGAGCTGTTTTTT.

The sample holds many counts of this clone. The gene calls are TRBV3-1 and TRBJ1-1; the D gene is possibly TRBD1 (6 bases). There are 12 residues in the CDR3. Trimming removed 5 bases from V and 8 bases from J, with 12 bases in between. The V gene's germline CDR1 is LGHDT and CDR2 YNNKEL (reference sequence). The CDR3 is CASSYQGLEAFF. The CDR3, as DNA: TGTGCCAGCAGCTACCAGGGGTTAGAAGCTTTCTTT.

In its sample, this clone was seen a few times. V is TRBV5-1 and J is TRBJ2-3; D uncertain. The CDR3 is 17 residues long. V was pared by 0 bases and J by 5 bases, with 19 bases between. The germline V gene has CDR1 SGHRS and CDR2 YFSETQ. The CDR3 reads CASSLASGWAFVDTQYF. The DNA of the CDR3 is TGCGCCAGCAGCTTGGCTAGTGGGTGGGCCTTTGTAGATACGCAGTATTTT. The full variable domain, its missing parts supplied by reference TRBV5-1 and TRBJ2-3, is KAGVTQTPRYLIKTRGQQVTLSCSPISGHRSVSWYQQTPGQGLQFLFEYFSETQRNKGNFPGRFSGRQFSNSRSEMNVSTLELGDSALYLCASSLASGWAFVDTQYFGPGTRLTVL.

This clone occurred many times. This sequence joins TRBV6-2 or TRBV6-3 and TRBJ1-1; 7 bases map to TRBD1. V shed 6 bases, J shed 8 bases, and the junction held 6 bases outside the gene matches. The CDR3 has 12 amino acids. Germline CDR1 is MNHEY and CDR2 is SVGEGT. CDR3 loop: CASSRTGPEAFF. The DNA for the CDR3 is TGTGCCAGCAGCAGGACAGGACCCGAAGCTTTCTTT.